This entry is about one T cell receptor beta chain. The target antigen is unknown. These data originate in a study of graft-versus-host responses after intestinal transplantation. The CDR3 is made up of 15 amino acids. Trimming removed 4 bases at V and 6 bases at J, with 16 bases between. Germline values: CDR1 SGHRS, CDR2 YFSETQ. This table comes from immunoSEQ multiplex PCR, and its TCRdb copy is limited to in-frame clones, with some not included. This repertoire shows over 90,000 clones, 75% to 95% found once; its top ten account for about 0.18%. The genes are TRBV5-1 and TRBJ1-4, with D perhaps TRBD1 (5 bases). The sequenced sample was unstimulated CD4+ T cells sorted from spleen or lymph node cells, obtained before transplant. This TCR was sampled from a human donor who was the organ donor for an intestinal transplant. The CDR3 sequence is CASSRRGLGDEKLFF. The DNA for the CDR3 is TGCGCCAGCAGCCGTCGGGGGTTGGGAGATGAAAAACTGTTTTTT.